The sequence of this T cell receptor (beta chain) was determined in a study of read filtering for tumor transcriptome and immune sequencing. The length of the CDR3 is 15 residues. The V and J ends lost 6 bases and 6 bases, in that order; junction bases with no gene match: 7. The table lists this clonotype with many counts. Molecular barcoded adaptors covering alpha/delta and beta/gamma chains were used on approximately 400 ng RNA. Each CDR3 protein is one row after TCRdb ran MiXCR on the reads. The sample has about 50,000 distinct CDR3 sequences, about 19% seen once. J is TRBJ2-1 and V is TRBV12-3 or TRBV12-4; TRBD1 aligns across 11 bases. The sample was a population of CD138-negative cells sorted from bone marrow. This receptor was taken from a donor at least 40 years old with multiple myeloma. CDR3 in DNA: TGTGCCAGCAGCCCTCGGACAGGGGGCCTCAATGAGCAGTTCTTC. Amino acid sequence: CASSPRTGGLNEQFF.